This T cell receptor beta chain comes out of a study of T cell repertoires in cytomegalovirus infection. The wider study: Both recently identified HLA-C-restricted and well-studied HLA-B-restricted CMV epitopes were used in the study. Based on public TCR beta signatures, there were indications of CMV infection and of a matching HLA type.

Study-wide points: HLA-C-restricted CMV-specific TCR beta clonotypes were dominant in the ex vivo response. Of the TCR beta families, the public ones yielded a cumulative frequency that identified carriers of CMV plus the relevant HLA.

This clonotype was counted only a few times. The antigen is not known. Germline V gene sequence: CDR1 MNHEY, CDR2 SMNVEV (reference sequence). The CDR3 covers 13 residues. After removal of 5 bases from V and 0 bases from J, the junction contained 1 base not matched to a gene. TCRdb fed the reads into MiXCR, producing one record per CDR3 protein. The table records around 200,000 distinct CDR3 sequences, around two fifths of them present only once. The input for sequencing was CD8+ T cells from cultured PBMCs, taken from culture after CMV antigen stimulation. The chain uses TRBV27 and TRBJ2-7, with 7 bases fitting TRBD2. This sequence originates from a human donor in good health (CMV status not recorded). Some clones in this sample may be carry-over from other donors' samples. The CDR3 DNA reads as TGTGCCAGCAGTAGGACTAGCTCCTACGAGCAGTACTTC. Translated: CASSRTSSYEQYF.